This T cell receptor beta chain was profiled in a study of vaccination and CD4 T cells after COVID-19. Overall study context: Post-diagnosis, post-COVID samples were collected after a median approximately 110 days, ranging 35 to 161.

General study points: Among those convalescent, a median approximately 83% of reactive clones emerged solely post-vaccination.

On this clonotype itself: Its specificity is unknown.

The Oncomine TCR Beta short-read assay was what sequenced the DNA obtained from cultured CD4+ T cells. TCRdb reprocessed the PCR reads with MiXCR, giving one entry per CDR3 protein. The table records roughly 12,000 distinct CDR3 sequences, roughly 57% of them present only once. Germline V gives CDR1 SGHTA, CDR2 FQGNSA. The CDR3 extends over 14 amino acids. Trimming pared 2 bases from V and 2 bases from J, leaving 10 bases between. Treatment specified: roughly 11-day PBMC culture with coronavirus spike peptide pools or control peptides (ViraFEST assay). Antigen-specific T cells were expanded with peptide pools by ViraFEST, and TCRs were then sequenced.

This TCR was sampled from a human donor who had recovered from COVID-19. Specimen: CD4+ T cells from blood, cultured in vitro. The V gene is TRBV7-2, the J gene TRBJ2-7; D possibly corresponds to TRBD2 (6 bases). The CDR3 coding sequence is TGTGCCAGCAGCTTAAACGGCGGGGCCTACGAGCAGTACTTC. Amino acid sequence: CASSLNGGAYEQYF. The full variable domain, its missing parts supplied by reference TRBV7-2 and TRBJ2-7, is GAGVSQSPSNKVTEKGKDVELRCDPISGHTALYWYRQSLGQGLEFLIYFQGNSAPDKSGLPSDRFSAERTGGSVSTLTIQRTQQEDSAVYLCASSLNGGAYEQYFGPGTRLTVT.